This entry concerns a single TCR beta chain. In germline, CDR1 is WSHSY, CDR2 SAAADI. The V and J ends lost 4 bases and 4 bases, in that order; junction bases with no gene match: 4. The CDR3 contains 16 residues. The table came from immunoSEQ multiplex PCR; TCRdb's copy has only in-frame clones and leaves some out. The table lists roughly 80,000 clones, about nine tenths of them singletons. The data were taken from a study of blood T cell repertoires in COVID-19. This clonotype was sampled from a human donor in a cohort sampled during active COVID-19. The chain employs TRBV10-2 and TRBJ2-1; TRBD2 agrees at 13 bases. Input material: peripheral blood. The CDR3 DNA sequence: TGCGCCAGCAGTGCGGGACTAGCGGGGATGTACAATGAGCAGTTCTTC. Its protein is CASSAGLAGMYNEQFF.